Listed below are T cell receptor beta chains from one sample, sequenced in a study of T cells expressing NK-cell markers. TCRdb re-called the 5' RACE reads and gives one entry per CDR3 protein, without DNA. This sample's table reports roughly 450,000 distinct CDR3 sequences. The specimen sequenced was blood T cells: a sorted CD56 or NKG2C T cell subset, CD4+ or CD8+ T cells, or bulk PBMC T cells (not recorded which). These receptors were taken from a woman between 50 and 59 years old in good health. Each CDR3 is given with its conserved first and last residue.

length: 17; V: TRBV7-2; J: TRBJ1-1; CDR3: CASSFNTGENENTEAFF
length: 15; V: TRBV6-1; J: TRBJ2-5; CDR3: CASSPRGGYQETQYF
length: 13; V: TRBV29-1; J: TRBJ1-4; CDR3: CSVRRDRVEKLFF
length: 16; V: TRBV25-1; J: TRBJ1-5; CDR3: CASSDSSANSNQPQHF
length: 16; V: TRBV7-3; J: TRBJ1-1; CDR3: CASSFKIGRVDTEAFF
length: 17; V: TRBV20-1; J: TRBJ2-1; CDR3: CSARTLRASGSGNEQFF
length: 15; V: TRBV6-6; J: TRBJ1-5; CDR3: CASSLAGGFMQPQHF
length: 12; V: TRBV2; J: TRBJ2-2; CDR3: CASSERHQELFF
length: 16; V: TRBV20-1; J: TRBJ2-5; CDR3: CSARDRAGWLQETQYF
length: 14; V: TRBV4-1; J: TRBJ2-5; CDR3: CASSQELRGETQYF
length: 14; V: TRBV5-1; J: TRBJ2-3; CDR3: CASSPLAAGDTQYF
length: 12; V: TRBV20-1; J: TRBJ2-1; CDR3: CSARDVGLRQFF
length: 15; V: TRBV9; J: TRBJ2-1; CDR3: CASSVEHGIWDEQFF
length: 18; V: TRBV3-1; J: TRBJ2-7; CDR3: CASSQGASGRRTTYEQYF
length: 11; V: TRBV29-1; J: TRBJ2-1; CDR3: CSVGSSTEQFF
length: 15; V: TRBV2; J: TRBJ2-3; CDR3: CASLALAGVTDTQYF
length: 15; V: TRBV5-1; J: TRBJ2-3; CDR3: CASSLLGQGRYTQYF
length: 16; V: TRBV6-5; J: TRBJ1-5; CDR3: CASRRSGTGSNQPQHF
length: 11; V: TRBV6-2/TRBV6-3; J: TRBJ2-5; CDR3: CASRLSGAPDF
length: 17; V: TRBV12-3/TRBV12-4; J: TRBJ1-5; CDR3: CASSLARLYRGNQPQHF
length: 15; V: TRBV11-2; J: TRBJ2-1; CDR3: CASRKPGLAGLEQFF
length: 15; V: TRBV7-9; J: TRBJ1-2; CDR3: CASSLHGGSHYGYTF
length: 13; V: TRBV20-1; J: TRBJ2-1; CDR3: CSAPPPGLLGLFF
length: 17; V: TRBV12-3/TRBV12-4; J: TRBJ2-6; CDR3: CASSLSLGVPGANVLTF